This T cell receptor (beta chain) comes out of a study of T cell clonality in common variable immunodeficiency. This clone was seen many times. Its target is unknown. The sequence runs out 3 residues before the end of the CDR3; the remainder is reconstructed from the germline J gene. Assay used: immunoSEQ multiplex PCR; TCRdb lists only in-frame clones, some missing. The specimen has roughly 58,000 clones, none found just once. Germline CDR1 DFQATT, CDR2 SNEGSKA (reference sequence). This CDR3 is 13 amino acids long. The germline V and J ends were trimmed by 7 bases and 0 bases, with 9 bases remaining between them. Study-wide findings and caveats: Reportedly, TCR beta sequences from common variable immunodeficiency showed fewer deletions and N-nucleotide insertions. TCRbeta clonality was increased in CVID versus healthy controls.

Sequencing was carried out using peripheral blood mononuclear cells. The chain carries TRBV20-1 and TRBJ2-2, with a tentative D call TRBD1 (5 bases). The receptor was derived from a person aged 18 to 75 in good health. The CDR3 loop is CSGLGPNTGELFF. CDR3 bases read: TGCAGTGGGTTGGGGCCGAACACCGGGGAG.